The T cell receptor beta chain under discussion was sequenced for a study of cytomegalovirus exposure and HLA in healthy donors (TCRdb year 2017). In the study overall: An earlier analysis of some 620 of the donors reported 276 Gb of sequence data and 100 million to 120 million unique TCR beta sequences obtained from about 200 million T cells. Using immunosequencing, the study profiled T cell repertoires from about 620 subjects and related those repertoires to cytomegalovirus serostatus. In an earlier analysis of a few hundred of the donors, high-throughput TCR beta sequencing was used to judge whether each TCR beta V gene segment behaved as functional or pseudogenic. Donor age, sex, ethnicity and CMV serostatus were compiled alongside the repertoire data. In a later analysis, previously published TCR beta repertoires from 500 to 750 donors were re-analyzed and high-resolution HLA genotyping was added so that TCR occurrence patterns could be studied. HLA typing included class I and class II loci at four-digit resolution. An early release covering more than 500 HLA-typed donors comprised around 300 gigabases of sequencing data and around 80 million unique TCR sequences. The study aimed to test whether cataloging public T cell receptors could reveal signatures of past pathogen exposure. A separate validation cohort of roughly 120 different subjects was used in addition to the roughly 670-subject first cohort. A later genetic analysis used genome-wide SNP genotypes for about 65% of the roughly 700 donors, treating that subset as a discovery cohort. A few DR-DQ haplotypes were handled as single units for association and clustering because linkage in the cohort was strong. The number of donors typed differed by locus, with about 629-630 for A, B, C, DRB1 and DQB1, over 500 for DQA1, 600 to 610 for DPA1, and approximately 470 for DPB1. Every discovery cohort repertoire had been produced on one sequencing platform. Across some 400 genotyped donors of the cohort, an average of roughly 250,000 unique TCR beta nucleotide sequences per donor were sequenced, and roughly a sixth of those sequences were non-productive. To predict cytomegalovirus infection status, the study combined high-throughput TCR immunosequencing, statistical association of individual TCRs with disease status, and machine learning. Among the roughly 390 genotyped donors, approximately 81% belonged to the genetic ancestry cluster associated with self-reported Caucasian donors. Rather than drawing on any new phenotypic data, the later analysis identified candidate immune exposures from TCR beta sequences and the way those sequences occurred across donors. Broader findings and caveats from the paper: According to a later analysis, most CMV-associated TCR beta chains appeared to be HLA-restricted, and the HLA associations seemed to be driven largely by CMV exposure. A total of about 180 TCR beta chains were listed by the study as associated with cytomegalovirus. This cohort had only TCR beta chains sequenced, and the lack of alpha or paired-chain data limited which features could be detected. A later analysis associated roughly 17,000 TCR beta sequences with specific HLA alleles at a false discovery rate of 0.05. A later analysis reported that several top co-occurrence clusters appeared linked to parvovirus B19, influenza, CMV and Epstein-Barr virus. A cluster of highly shared sequence variants was judged likely to be a technical artifact of the sequencing pipeline. In a later analysis, HLA-associated TCR beta chains were found to be more clonally expanded and to have lower generation probabilities than equally common non-associated chains. Because counts were too low, seventeen rarely observed V segments, including chromosome 9 orphons, were left out of the earlier analysis of roughly 600 of the donors. V-gene and J-gene trimming of TCR beta chains was associated with a missense DCLRE1C variant in a later genetic analysis, and the association was replicated in an independent cohort. Compared with the roughly 670-donor mean, donors in an Asian-associated ancestry cluster had fewer N-insertions in productive TCRs, according to a later genetic analysis. When HLA alleles, especially DR and DQ, strongly co-occurred, TCR associations were difficult to assign to individual alleles. In a later analysis, the rate of TCR association differed among HLA loci, with DRB1 alleles having the most associated TCRs and HLA-C alleles having the fewest. In vitro tests confirmed that a few of the cytomegalovirus-associated TCR beta chains recognize cytomegalovirus antigens. The classifier was reported to diagnose cytomegalovirus status with high specificity and sensitivity in both the original and validation cohorts. A further reported finding was that TCR beta sequences accurately predicted the HLA-A and HLA-B alleles for most subjects in the first cohort. Roughly uniform sequencing depth across donors was assumed in presence/absence analyses, although this assumption may not hold. Correlated functional status among segregating V segments might reflect linkage disequilibrium, but an unknown experimental factor could not be ruled out. For the cohort, immune exposure information was limited to CMV serostatus. Because HLA typing was missing for some donors at each locus, association tests included only the typed subset. Because the 87-base-pair reads could not distinguish some IMGT-functional V segments, including TRBV6-2 and TRBV6-3, those segments were excluded. Most TCR sequences were observed very rarely across donors, whereas some public TCRs were present in many individuals. In an earlier analysis of approximately 600 of the donors, most TCR beta V segments were observed in productive rearrangements about 90% or about 30% of the time, broadly matching IMGT annotations. According to the authors, the approach could potentially be generalized to other disease states and immunological phenotypes.

The library came from the immunoSEQ multiplex PCR assay. For the multiplex PCR, a mixture combining 60 forward primers for TCR Vbeta segments and 13 reverse primers for TCR Jbeta segments was used. The CDR3 region of rearranged TCR beta genes was amplified from genomic DNA by a multiplex PCR assay. The amplified TCR beta libraries were sequenced on the Illumina HiSeq System as 87-base-pair reads. The paper's data handling went like this. A later analysis counted tens of millions of unique TCR beta chains across the 700 or so repertoires, and about 10 million of these chains were shared by at least two donors. Raw reads were error-corrected and collapsed into unique sequences with a nearest-neighbor algorithm that merged closely related sequences to remove PCR and sequencing errors. CDR3 sequences were aligned to IMGT reference sequences to assign V, D and J gene segments. For a sequence to be retained, at least a six-nucleotide match to both a V gene segment and a J gene segment was required. Rearrangements were classified as productive when the CDR3 lacked stop codons and remained in frame with V and J, and all other rearrangements were classified as non-productive. Following IMGT convention, CDR3 was defined as the stretch from the second conserved V-encoded cysteine up to the conserved J-encoded phenylalanine. In an earlier analysis of more than 550 of the donors, sequences lacking an unambiguous match to a single V gene segment were excluded. In an earlier analysis of approximately 550 of the donors, V segments were called functional above 56.7% productive rearrangements and were called segregating when the between-donor standard deviation exceeded 5%. A statistical classification framework was built for diagnosing cytomegalovirus status from the catalog of TCR beta chain sequences. In a later analysis, V and J genes were assigned by comparing TCR nucleotide sequences against IMGT/GENE-DB human TR gene sequences. The TCRdist pipeline was used in a later analysis to assign CDR3 sequences and most-parsimonious VDJ recombination scenarios. A later analysis defined each TCR beta chain by its CDR3 amino acid sequence plus V-gene family, and excluded reads lacking a unique V-gene family. To address suspected cross-contamination and a sequencing artifact, a later analysis removed around 600 highly shared, low-generation-probability nucleotide sequences. In a later analysis, a clonal expansion index for each public chain was calculated from normalized within-repertoire ranks of inferred template counts. Generation probabilities in a later analysis came from a VDJ recombination model fitted to out-of-frame rearrangements, and those results were checked against IGoR. A later analysis scored TCR-TCR, TCR-HLA and TCR-CMV co-occurrence with hypergeometric tests, applying a repertoire-size bias correction to TCR pairs. A later analysis estimated false discovery rates by permuting HLA or CMV assignments 20 times. In a later analysis, co-occurring TCRs were grouped with DBSCAN, and TCRdist sequence similarity was added when clustering was performed within HLA-allele-positive subsets. Repertoires with fewer than 30,000 or more than 120,000 public chains, plus five repertoires with anomalous nucleotide sharing, were excluded from co-occurrence clustering. The source is immuneACCESS, and TCRdb retained only in-frame sequences with V and J called. Part of the clones is not carried over; for the studies checked, unresolved V genes explain less than half of this, and the remainder is unexplained. That table supplies the V and J calls and clone size; D and trimming were determined from the DNA. The sample table shows more than 90,000 clones, and roughly 70% are seen once. The top ten constitute under 11% of the sample.

As regards this clone: It lacks a known antigen. No clone much larger than this one lies a single base away; base qualities are absent.

The cohort was made up of 500 to 850 healthy bone marrow donors. At the time of sampling, all cohort members were nominally healthy, though unrecorded immune exposures were likely present. The donor tested CMV seronegative, placing the donor among the 350 to 400 seronegative members of the cohort. A peripheral blood sample was provided by each donor, and peripheral blood mononuclear cells were used for TCR beta sequencing. Genomic DNA was extracted from the blood cell samples with the Qiagen DNeasy Blood Extraction Kit. The germline V gene encodes CDR1 KGHSH and CDR2 LQKENI. The CDR3, cysteine through phenylalanine, is 11 amino acids long. Only CDR3 DNA remains: 33 bases, in frame from the first base. The V and J ends are trimmed by 8 bases and 6 bases, leaving 10 bases between them.

Sequencing used PBMCs. The source of this sequence is a man in his fifties in good health and CMV-seronegative. The sequence joins TRBV18 to TRBJ1-2; the D gene is perhaps TRBD1, from 5 matching bases. This receptor carries the CDR3 CASRLGDGYTF. The DNA is TGTGCCAGCCGATTAGGGGATGGCTACACCTTC.